A single sample is the source of the 5 T cell receptor beta chains below, sequenced in a study of shared clonotypes between healthy human individuals. Here immunoSEQ multiplex PCR was the method, and the copy in TCRdb shows in-frame clones only, minus some. The data hold approximately 2.3 million clones, with more than 85% observed a single time. Material: naive CD4+ T cells from PBMCs. The subset is: CD45RA+ positively selected. These receptors were taken from a man in his late teens or twenties in good health. Some clones in this sample may be carry-over from other donors' samples.

The rearrangement uses TRBV7-8 and TRBJ2-4, with D maybe TRBD2 (6 bases). There are 16 residues in the CDR3. The V gene lost 5 bases and the J gene lost 2 bases, with 16 bases spanning the gap. Germline values: CDR1 SGHVS, CDR2 FQNEAQ. The CDR3 DNA is TGTGCCAGCAGCCCGGGGAGGTGGGGTCCCAAAAACATTCAGTACTTC. Protein: CASSPGRWGPKNIQYF.

The V and J genes are TRBV25-1 and TRBJ1-1, with D possibly being TRBD1 (5 bases). Germline V gives CDR1 MGHDK, CDR2 SYGVNS. With 1 base removed from V and 11 bases from J, the gap between germline ends came to 20 bases. The CDR3 loop spans 15 amino acids. CDR3 sequence reads: CASSEFGGLNPGAFF. The CDR3 nucleotides read TGTGCCAGCAGTGAATTTGGGGGACTCAACCCGGGCGCTTTCTTT.

V gene TRBV14 combines with J gene TRBJ1-2; 7 nucleotides agree with TRBD1. V dropped 2 bases and J dropped 5; count of bases not matched to a gene: 14. CDR1 and CDR2 (germline): SGHDN, FVKESK. This CDR3 contains 17 residues. In DNA form, the CDR3 reads TGTGCCAGCAGCCAAACCACAACATTGACAGGGCCTTATGGCTACACCTTC. Translating gives CASSQTTTLTGPYGYTF. Full variable domain (outside the CDR3, taken from reference TRBV14 and TRBJ1-2): EAGVTQFPSHSVIEKGQTVTLRCDPISGHDNLYWYRRVMGKEIKFLLHFVKESKQDESGMPNNRFLAERTGGTYSTLKVQPAELEDSGVYFCASSQTTTLTGPYGYTFGSGTRLTVV.

The genes are TRBV7-2 and TRBJ1-5; D is undetermined. This CDR3 contains 15 residues. V was shortened by 1 base and J by 0 bases, with 7 bases between the two germline ends. In germline, CDR1 is SGHTA, CDR2 FQGNSA. CDR3 bases: TGTGCCAGCAGCTTAGGTGTGATTAGCAATCAGCCCCAGCATTTT. This translates into CASSLGVISNQPQHF.

The V and J genes are TRBV18 and TRBJ1-5; D may be TRBD1 (6 bases). CDR3 length: 15 amino acids. V lost 0 bases and J 9 bases, leaving 15 bases between the germline ends. CDR1 is KGHSH, CDR2 LQKENI, per germline. CDR3 residues: CASSPPDRSNWPQHF. The DNA of the CDR3 is TGTGCCAGCTCACCACCCGACAGGTCGAATTGGCCCCAGCATTTT.